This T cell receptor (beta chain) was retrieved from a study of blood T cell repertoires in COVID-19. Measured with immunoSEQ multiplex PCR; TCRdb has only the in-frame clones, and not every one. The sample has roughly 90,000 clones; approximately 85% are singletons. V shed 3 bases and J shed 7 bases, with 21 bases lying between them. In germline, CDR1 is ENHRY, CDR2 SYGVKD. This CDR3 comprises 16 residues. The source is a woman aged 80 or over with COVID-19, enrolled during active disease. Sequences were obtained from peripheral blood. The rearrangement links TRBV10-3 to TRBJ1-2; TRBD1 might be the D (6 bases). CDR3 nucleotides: TGTGCCATCAGTGACACACGGACAGAATTTACTAGTGGCTACACCTTC. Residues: CAISDTRTEFTSGYTF.